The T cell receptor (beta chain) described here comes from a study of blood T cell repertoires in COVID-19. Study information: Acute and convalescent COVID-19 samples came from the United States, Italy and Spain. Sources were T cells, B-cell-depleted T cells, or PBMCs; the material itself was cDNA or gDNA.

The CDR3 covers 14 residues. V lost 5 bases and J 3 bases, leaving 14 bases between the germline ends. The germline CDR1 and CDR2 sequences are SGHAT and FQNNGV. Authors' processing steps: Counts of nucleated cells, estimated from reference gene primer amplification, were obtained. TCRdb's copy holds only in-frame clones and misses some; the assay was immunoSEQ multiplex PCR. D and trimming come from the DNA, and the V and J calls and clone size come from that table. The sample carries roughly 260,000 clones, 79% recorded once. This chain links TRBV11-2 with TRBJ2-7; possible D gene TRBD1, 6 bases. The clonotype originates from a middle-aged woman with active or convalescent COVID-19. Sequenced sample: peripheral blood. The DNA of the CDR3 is TGTGCCAGCAGCCCCCAAAGGGGGTACTACGAGCAGTACTTC. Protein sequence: CASSPQRGYYEQYF.